A single sample is the source of the 18 T cell receptor beta chains below, sequenced in a study of blood T cell repertoires in COVID-19 (dated by TCRdb to about 2020). The method behind the library was the immunoSEQ multiplex PCR assay. TCRdb provides this immuneACCESS table in a form limited to in-frame rearrangements. Some clones are lacking; in checked studies, under half of them reflect an unresolved V gene, and why the rest are absent is not known. This sample lists some 350,000 clones; roughly 87% were detected once. The leading ten clones occupy approximately 3.1% of the sample. Specimen: PBMCs or T cells enriched from blood (not recorded which). These receptors came from a woman younger than 45 who had recovered from COVID-19.

V gene TRBV27 combines with J gene TRBJ1-5, with D possibly matching TRBD1 (6 bases). From germline, CDR1 is MNHEY and CDR2 SMNVEV (reference sequence). Between the trimmed V and J ends, which lost 2 bases and 3 bases, there was a span of 11 bases. The CDR3 spans 15 residues. The CDR3 spells CASSLGGLINQPQHF. The CDR3 region has the DNA TGTGCCAGCAGTTTAGGGGGCCTTATCAATCAGCCCCAGCATTTT.

The chain recombines TRBV7-2 with TRBJ1-2; TRBD1 matches 8 bases. J lost 8 bases, V lost 5 bases, and 13 bases had no gene match. The CDR3 consists of 15 residues. Germline CDR1 reads SGHTA; CDR2 reads FQGNSA. CDR3 nucleotides: TGTGCCAGCAGCATAGATCAGGGGGCCGGCGGGGGCTACACCTTC. Translated, it gives CASSIDQGAGGGYTF.

The chain recombines TRBV19 with TRBJ2-5; weak D call: TRBD1 (5 bases). V shed 3 bases and J shed 0 bases, with 11 bases lying between them. The CDR3 is 15 amino acids. Germline CDR1 reads LNHDA; CDR2 reads SQIVND (reference sequence). The CDR3 protein is CASSIGDRYQETQYF. As DNA, the CDR3 is TGTGCCAGTAGTATTGGTGACAGATACCAAGAGACCCAGTACTTC.

The V and J genes are TRBV6-5 and TRBJ2-2; 8 bases agree with TRBD2. Germline values: CDR1 MNHEY, CDR2 SVGAGI. The ends lost 4 bases at V and 6 bases at J; junction bases unmatched: 7. The CDR3 consists of 15 residues. The CDR3 loop is CASSLQTSAAGELFF. The CDR3 DNA is TGTGCCAGCAGTTTACAGACTAGCGCCGCCGGGGAGCTGTTTTTT.

The CDR3 nucleotides are TGTGCCAGTAGACCCGGGACAGGGGGCAACACTGAAGCTTTCTTT. Protein product: CASRPGTGGNTEAFF. V is TRBV19 and J is TRBJ1-1; 12 positions match TRBD1. The CDR3 covers 15 residues. Looked up from germline, CDR1 is LNHDA and CDR2 is SQIVND (reference sequence). Trimming cost V 6 bases and J 2 bases; bases outside gene matches: 4.

V usage is TRBV5-5 and J usage is TRBJ2-7; D is ambiguous. Trimming cost V 4 bases and J 0 bases, with 11 bases left between them. This CDR3 contains 14 residues. In germline, CDR1 is SGHKS, CDR2 YYEKEE (reference sequence). The CDR3 is CASSRDFYSYEQYF. The CDR3 DNA reads as TGTGCCAGCAGCCGCGATTTTTACTCCTACGAGCAGTACTTC.

J is TRBJ1-5 and V is TRBV10-3; no definite D call. The V end lost 0 bases, the J end lost 6 bases, and 3 bases lay between the germline ends. The CDR3 length is 12 residues. Germline-derived CDR1 and CDR2 are ENHRY and SYGVKD. As DNA, the CDR3 is TGTGCCATCAGTGAGTCCGGTCAGCCCCAGCATTTT. This translates into CAISESGQPQHF.

This sequence joins TRBV7-6 and TRBJ2-3; possibly TRBD2 for D (6 bases). CDR1 SGHVS and CDR2 FNYEAQ come from the germline V gene. The CDR3 extends over 14 amino acids. Trimming removed 6 bases at V and 2 bases at J, with 12 bases between. The CDR3 bases are TGTGCCAGCAGTGATGGGGGGTCCACAGATACGCAGTATTTT. Its translation is CASSDGGSTDTQYF.

The V call is TRBV2, the J call TRBJ1-5, with 7 positions matching TRBD1. V shed 6 bases, J shed 1 base, and the junction held 6 bases outside the gene matches. CDR1 SNHLY and CDR2 FYNNEI come from the germline V gene. The CDR3 runs 15 residues. The CDR3 nucleotides read TGTGCCAGCAGAGAGGGACAGACGAGCAATCAGCCCCAGCATTTT. As protein: CASREGQTSNQPQHF.

This chain joins TRBV11-2 and TRBJ2-7; 9 bases are shared with TRBD1. CDR1 SGHAT and CDR2 FQNNGV come from the germline V gene. The CDR3 has 12 residues. With 4 bases clipped from V and 6 bases from J, the junction kept 1 base outside the gene matches. CDR3 nucleotides: TGTGCCAGCAGCTGGGACAGGGCCGAGCAGTACTTC. Encoded protein: CASSWDRAEQYF. Variable domain in full (rest from reference TRBV11-2 and TRBJ2-7): EAGVAQSPRYKIIEKRQSVAFWCNPISGHATLYWYQQILGQGPKLLIQFQNNGVVDDSQLPKDRFSAERLKGVDSTLKIQPAKLEDSAVYLCASSWDRAEQYFGPGTRLTVT.

This chain uses TRBV5-4 with TRBJ2-2, with TRBD2 as a possible D gene (5 bases). CDR1 and CDR2 (germline): SGHNT, YYREEE (reference sequence). The ends were cut back, 5 bases at V and 0 bases at J, with 8 bases in the middle. The CDR3 totals 14 residues. CDR3 DNA sequence: TGTGCCAGCAGTCTCGGGGCGAACACCGGGGAGCTGTTTTTT. Amino acids: CASSLGANTGELFF.

The rearrangement uses TRBV19 and TRBJ1-1; TRBD1 matches at 8 bases. The CDR3 covers 15 residues. V dropped 6 bases and J dropped 3; count of bases not matched to a gene: 9. The germline V gene has CDR1 LNHDA and CDR2 SQIVND (reference sequence). CDR3 nucleotide sequence: TGTGCCAGTAGCGGACAGGGTACGGCGGACACTGAAGCTTTCTTT. This sequence encodes CASSGQGTADTEAFF.

V is TRBV9 and J is TRBJ2-7; 7 bases line up with TRBD1. V lost 0 bases and J lost 3; bases outside the gene matches: 9. Per the germline V gene, CDR1 is SGDLS and CDR2 is YYNGEE. CDR3 length: 16 residues. CDR3 sequence: CASSVDVRTGLYEQYF. DNA for the CDR3: TGTGCCAGCAGCGTAGACGTTCGGACAGGTCTCTACGAGCAGTACTTC.

This chain joins TRBV28 and TRBJ1-6; D possibly corresponds to TRBD1 (6 bases). V dropped 6 bases and J dropped 7 bases, with 13 bases sitting between them. The CDR3 length is 14 residues. Germline V gives CDR1 MDHEN, CDR2 SYDVKM. The CDR3 is CASSNRVENSPLHF. The CDR3 coding sequence is TGTGCCAGCAGCAACAGGGTAGAGAATTCACCCCTCCACTTT.

Here the CDR3 DNA reads TGTGCCAGCAGCCGGAAAGGTAACGTAGCGGGGTCCTACAATGAGCAGTTCTTC. This codes for CASSRKGNVAGSYNEQFF. This chain connects TRBV6-2 or TRBV6-3 to TRBJ2-1, with 8 bases that match TRBD2. The V segment lost 6 bases and the J segment 1 base; nucleotides outside the gene matches: 14. The CDR3 covers 18 residues. Germline assignment: CDR1 MNHEY and CDR2 SVGEGT.

Concerning this clone: The sample holds other DNA sequences that translate to the same CDR3. The chain links TRBV5-1 to TRBJ2-5; 7 bases agree with TRBD1. This CDR3 region has 15 residues. The germline V gene encodes CDR1 SGHRS and CDR2 YFSETQ. J was trimmed by 2 bases and V by 4 bases; bases with no gene match: 8. The CDR3 loop reads CASSLGRTGQETQYF. The CDR3 nucleotides read TGCGCCAGCAGCCTTGGAAGGACAGGACAAGAGACCCAGTACTTC. Looking up the rest from reference TRBV5-1 and TRBJ2-5 gives the full variable domain: KAGVTQTPRYLIKTRGQQVTLSCSPISGHRSVSWYQQTPGQGLQFLFEYFSETQRNKGNFPGRFSGRQFSNSRSEMNVSTLELGDSALYLCASSLGRTGQETQYFGPGTRLLVL.

The chain has TRBV4-1 and TRBJ2-1; no definite D call. This CDR3 spans 12 amino acids. The V gene's germline CDR1 is MGHRA and CDR2 YSYEKL. Trimming left V 4 bases short and J 6 bases short, with 7 bases between. CDR3 loop: CASSLSRNEQFF. Written as DNA, the CDR3 is TGCGCCAGCAGCCTTTCCCGCAATGAGCAGTTCTTC.

The chain has TRBV2 and TRBJ2-1, with a tentative D call TRBD2 (8 bases). The CDR3 contains 11 residues. Germline CDR1 reads SNHLY; CDR2 reads FYNNEI. Trimming stripped 10 bases from V and 14 bases from J, with 18 bases between. The CDR3 nucleotides read TGTGCCACGGGAGGGGGCGCCTCGAAGTTCTTC. Its protein product is CATGGGASKFF.